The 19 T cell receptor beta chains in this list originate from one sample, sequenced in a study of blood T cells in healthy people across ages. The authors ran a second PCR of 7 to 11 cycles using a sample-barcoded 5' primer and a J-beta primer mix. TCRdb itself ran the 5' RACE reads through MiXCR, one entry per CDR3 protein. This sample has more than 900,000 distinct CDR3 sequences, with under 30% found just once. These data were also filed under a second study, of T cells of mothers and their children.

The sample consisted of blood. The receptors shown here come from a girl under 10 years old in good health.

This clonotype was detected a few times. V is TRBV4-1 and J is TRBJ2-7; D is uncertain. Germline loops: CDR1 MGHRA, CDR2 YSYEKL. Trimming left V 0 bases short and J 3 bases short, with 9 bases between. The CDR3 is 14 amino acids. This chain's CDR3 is CASSQDSLSYEQYF. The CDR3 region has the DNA TGCGCCAGCAGCCAAGACTCATTGAGCTACGAGCAGTACTTC.

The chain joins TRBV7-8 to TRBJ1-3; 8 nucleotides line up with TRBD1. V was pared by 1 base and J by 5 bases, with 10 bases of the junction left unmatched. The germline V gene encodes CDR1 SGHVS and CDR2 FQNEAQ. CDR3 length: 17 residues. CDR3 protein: CASSLGLTGATRNTIYF. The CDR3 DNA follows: TGTGCCAGCAGCTTAGGACTGACAGGGGCCACACGAAACACCATATATTTT.

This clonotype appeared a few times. The chain's CDR3 is CASSRDPLAGGKKQYF. The CDR3 region has the DNA TGTGCCAGCAGCCGAGATCCATTAGCGGGAGGGAAGAAGCAGTACTTC. The chain is built from TRBV7-2 and TRBJ2-7, with TRBD2 matching over 11 bases. Per the germline V gene, CDR1 is SGHTA and CDR2 is FQGNSA. There are 16 residues in the CDR3. J gave up 8 bases and V 5 bases, and 14 bases lay outside the gene matches.

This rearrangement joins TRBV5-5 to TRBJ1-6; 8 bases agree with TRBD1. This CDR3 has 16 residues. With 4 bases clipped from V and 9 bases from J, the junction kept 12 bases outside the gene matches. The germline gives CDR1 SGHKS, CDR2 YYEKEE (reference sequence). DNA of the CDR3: TGTGCCAGCAGCCTGGACCGGGACAGGAGGAGTTCACCCCTCCACTTT. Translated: CASSLDRDRRSSPLHF.

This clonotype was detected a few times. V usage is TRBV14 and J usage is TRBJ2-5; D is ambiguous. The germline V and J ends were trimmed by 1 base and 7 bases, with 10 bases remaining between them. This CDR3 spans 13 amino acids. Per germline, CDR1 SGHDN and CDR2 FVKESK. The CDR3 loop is CASSQAVSSTQYF. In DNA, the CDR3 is TGTGCCAGCAGCCAAGCAGTTTCGTCGACCCAGTACTTC.

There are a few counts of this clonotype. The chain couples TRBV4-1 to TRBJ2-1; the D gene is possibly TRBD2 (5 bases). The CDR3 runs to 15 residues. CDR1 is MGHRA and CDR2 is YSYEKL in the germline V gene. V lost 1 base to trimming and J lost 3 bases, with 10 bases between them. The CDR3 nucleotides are TGCGCCAGCAGCCAAGTGAGCGAGGGCTACAATGAGCAGTTCTTC. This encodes CASSQVSEGYNEQFF.

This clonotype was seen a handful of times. The CDR3 DNA reads as TGTGCCAGCAGCGGAGGAGGTATGAACACTGAAGCTTTCTTT. Translation gives CASSGGGMNTEAFF. The rearrangement uses TRBV9 and TRBJ1-1; D is unclear. CDR1 is SGDLS, CDR2 YYNGEE, per germline. V shed 3 bases and J shed 0 bases, with 9 bases lying between them. The CDR3 spans 14 residues.

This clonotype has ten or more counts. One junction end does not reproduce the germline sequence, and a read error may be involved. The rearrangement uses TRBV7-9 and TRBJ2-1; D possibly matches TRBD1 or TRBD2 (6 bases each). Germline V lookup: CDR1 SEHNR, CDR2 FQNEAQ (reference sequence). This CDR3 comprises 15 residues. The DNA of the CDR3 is TGTGCCAGCAGTTTAGGAGGGGGACCCTACAATGAGCAGTTCTTC. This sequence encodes CASSLGGGPYNEQFF.

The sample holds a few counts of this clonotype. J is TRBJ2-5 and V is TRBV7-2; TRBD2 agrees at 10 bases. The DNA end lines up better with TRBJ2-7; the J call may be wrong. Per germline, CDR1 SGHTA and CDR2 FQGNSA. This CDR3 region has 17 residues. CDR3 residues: CASSLVPVAGGSYEQYF. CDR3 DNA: TGTGCCAGCAGCTTAGTTCCGGTAGCGGGAGGCTCCTACGAGCAGTACTTC.

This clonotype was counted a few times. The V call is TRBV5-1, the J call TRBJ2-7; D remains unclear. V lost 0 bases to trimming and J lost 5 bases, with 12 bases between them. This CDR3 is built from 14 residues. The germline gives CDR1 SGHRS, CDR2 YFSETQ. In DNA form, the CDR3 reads TGCGCCAGCAGCTTGGGCGTTAAACTCGACGAGCAGTACTTC. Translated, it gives CASSLGVKLDEQYF.

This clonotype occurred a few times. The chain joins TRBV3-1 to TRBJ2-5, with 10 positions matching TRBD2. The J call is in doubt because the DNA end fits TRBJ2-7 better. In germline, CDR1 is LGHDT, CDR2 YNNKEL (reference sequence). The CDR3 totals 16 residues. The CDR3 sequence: CASSLASGSLSYEQYF. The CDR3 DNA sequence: TGTGCCAGCAGCCTAGCTAGCGGGAGCCTCTCCTACGAGCAGTACTTC.

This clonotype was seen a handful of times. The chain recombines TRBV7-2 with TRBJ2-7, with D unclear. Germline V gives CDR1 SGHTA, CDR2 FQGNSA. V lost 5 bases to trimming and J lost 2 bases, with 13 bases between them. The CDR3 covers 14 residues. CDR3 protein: CASSRASGAYEQYF. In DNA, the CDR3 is TGTGCCAGCAGCAGAGCCTCCGGAGCCTACGAGCAGTACTTC.

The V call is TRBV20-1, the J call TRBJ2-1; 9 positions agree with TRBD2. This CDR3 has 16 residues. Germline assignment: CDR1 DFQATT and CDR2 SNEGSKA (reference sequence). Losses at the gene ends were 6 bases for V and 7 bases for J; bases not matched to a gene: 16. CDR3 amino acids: CSARTGTSPVANEQFF. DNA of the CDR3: TGCAGTGCCCGTACCGGGACTAGCCCTGTGGCAAATGAGCAGTTCTTC.

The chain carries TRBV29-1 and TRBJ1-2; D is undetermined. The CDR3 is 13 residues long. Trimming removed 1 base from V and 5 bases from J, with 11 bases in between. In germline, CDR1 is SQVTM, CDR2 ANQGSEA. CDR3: CSVEGSYGYGYTF. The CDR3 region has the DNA TGCAGCGTTGAAGGCAGTTACGGATATGGCTACACCTTC.

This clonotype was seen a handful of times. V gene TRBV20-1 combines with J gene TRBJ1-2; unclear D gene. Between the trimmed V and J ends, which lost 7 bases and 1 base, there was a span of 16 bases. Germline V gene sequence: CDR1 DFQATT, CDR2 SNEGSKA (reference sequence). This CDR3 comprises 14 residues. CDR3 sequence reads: CSVVGTALNYGYTF. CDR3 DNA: TGCAGTGTCGTGGGCACAGCTCTTAACTATGGCTACACCTTC.

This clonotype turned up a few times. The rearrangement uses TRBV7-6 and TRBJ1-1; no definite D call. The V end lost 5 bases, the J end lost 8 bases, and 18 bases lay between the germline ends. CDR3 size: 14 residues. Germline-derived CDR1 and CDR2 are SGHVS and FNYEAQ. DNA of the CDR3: TGTGCCAGCAGCATTCTACCGGGCCCTGAAGAAGCTTTCTTT. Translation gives CASSILPGPEEAFF.

Written as DNA, the CDR3 is TGTGCCATCGGGACTAGCAGATCCTACGAGCAGTACTTC. Its translation is CAIGTSRSYEQYF. The rearrangement links TRBV12-3 or TRBV12-4 to TRBJ2-7; 9 positions match TRBD2. V was pared by 10 bases and J by 1 base, with 5 bases of the junction left unmatched. This CDR3 has 13 residues.

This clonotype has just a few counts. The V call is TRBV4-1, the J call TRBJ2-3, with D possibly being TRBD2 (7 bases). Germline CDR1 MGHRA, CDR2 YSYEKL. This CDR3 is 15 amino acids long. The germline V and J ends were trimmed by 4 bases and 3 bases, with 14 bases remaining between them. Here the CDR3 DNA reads TGCGCCAGCAGCCCCACTCGGGGGGCGACAGATACGCAGTATTTT. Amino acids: CASSPTRGATDTQYF.

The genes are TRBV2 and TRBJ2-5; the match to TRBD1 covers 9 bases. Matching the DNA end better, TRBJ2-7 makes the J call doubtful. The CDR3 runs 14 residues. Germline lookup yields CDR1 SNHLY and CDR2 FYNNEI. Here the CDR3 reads CASSPQGAHYEQYF. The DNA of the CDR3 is TGTGCCAGCAGTCCACAGGGGGCACACTACGAGCAGTACTTC.